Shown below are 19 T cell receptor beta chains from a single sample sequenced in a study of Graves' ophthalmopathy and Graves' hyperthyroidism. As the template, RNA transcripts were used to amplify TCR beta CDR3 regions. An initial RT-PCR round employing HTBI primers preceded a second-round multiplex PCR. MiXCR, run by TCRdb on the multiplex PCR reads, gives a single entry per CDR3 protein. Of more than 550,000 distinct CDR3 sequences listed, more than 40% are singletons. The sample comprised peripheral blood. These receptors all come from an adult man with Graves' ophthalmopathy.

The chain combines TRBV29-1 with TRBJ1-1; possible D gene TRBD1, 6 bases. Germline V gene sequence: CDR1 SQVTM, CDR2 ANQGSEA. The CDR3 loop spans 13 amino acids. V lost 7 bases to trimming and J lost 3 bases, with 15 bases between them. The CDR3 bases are TGCAGCGATAGGGCAGGGGCGGACACTGAAGCTTTCTTT. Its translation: CSDRAGADTEAFF.

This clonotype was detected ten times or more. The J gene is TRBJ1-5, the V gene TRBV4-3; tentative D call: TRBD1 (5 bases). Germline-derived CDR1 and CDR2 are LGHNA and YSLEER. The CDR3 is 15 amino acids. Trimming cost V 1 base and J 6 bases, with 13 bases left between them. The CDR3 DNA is TGCGCCAGCAGCCAAGTGCGAGGGGTAGTTCAGCCCCAGCATTTT. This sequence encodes CASSQVRGVVQPQHF.

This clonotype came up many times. The CDR3 DNA reads as TGCGCCAGCAGTGTGAGGGAAACCTTTTATAATTCACCCCTCCACTTT. This encodes CASSVRETFYNSPLHF. This chain connects TRBV10-2 to TRBJ1-6; no definite D call. CDR1 and CDR2 from the germline V gene are WSHSY and SAAADI. This CDR3 is 16 amino acids long. Between the trimmed V and J ends, which lost 4 bases and 4 bases, there was a span of 14 bases.

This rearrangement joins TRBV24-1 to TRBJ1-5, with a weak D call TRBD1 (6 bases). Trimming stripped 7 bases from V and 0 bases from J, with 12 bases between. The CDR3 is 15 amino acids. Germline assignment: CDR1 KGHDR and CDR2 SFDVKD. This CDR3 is CATSVTGSSNQPQHF. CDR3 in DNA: TGTGCCACCAGCGTGACAGGATCTAGCAATCAGCCCCAGCATTTT.

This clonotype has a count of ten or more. CDR3: CANRRETSYEQYF. Here the CDR3 DNA reads TGTGCCAATCGGCGGGAGACGTCCTACGAGCAGTACTTC. This rearrangement joins TRBV10-3 to TRBJ2-7, with TRBD2 identical over 7 bases. Trimming removed 10 bases from V and 1 base from J; junction bases left unmatched: 7. Per germline, CDR1 ENHRY and CDR2 SYGVKD. This CDR3 has 13 residues.

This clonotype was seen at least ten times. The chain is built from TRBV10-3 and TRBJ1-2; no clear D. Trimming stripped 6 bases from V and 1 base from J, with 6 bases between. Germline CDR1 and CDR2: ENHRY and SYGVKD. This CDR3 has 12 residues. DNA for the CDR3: TGTGCCATCAGGACTGATAACTATGGCTACACCTTC. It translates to CAIRTDNYGYTF.

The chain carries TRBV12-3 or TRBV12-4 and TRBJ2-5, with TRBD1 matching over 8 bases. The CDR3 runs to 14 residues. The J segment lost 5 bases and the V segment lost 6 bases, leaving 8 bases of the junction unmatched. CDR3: CASSRTGSVETQYF. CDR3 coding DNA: TGTGCCAGCAGCCGGACAGGGAGTGTCGAGACCCAGTACTTC.

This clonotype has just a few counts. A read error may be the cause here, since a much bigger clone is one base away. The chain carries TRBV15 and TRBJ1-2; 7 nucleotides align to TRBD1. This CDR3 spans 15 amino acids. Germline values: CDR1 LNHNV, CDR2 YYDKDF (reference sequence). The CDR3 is CTTSRADRPAGGYTF. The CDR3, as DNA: TGTACCACCAGCAGAGCGGACAGGCCAGCGGGTGGCTACACCTTC. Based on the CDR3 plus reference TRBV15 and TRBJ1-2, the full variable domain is DAMVIQNPRYQVTQFGKPVTLSCSQTLNHNVMYWYQQKSSQAPKLLFHYYDKDFNNEADTPDNFQSRRPNTSFCFLDIRSPGLGDTAMYLCTTSRADRPAGGYTFGSGTRLTVV.

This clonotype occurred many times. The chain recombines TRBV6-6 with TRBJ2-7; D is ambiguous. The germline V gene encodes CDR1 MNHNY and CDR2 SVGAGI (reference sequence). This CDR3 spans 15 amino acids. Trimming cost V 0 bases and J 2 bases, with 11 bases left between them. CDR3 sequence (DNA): TGTGCCAGCAGTTACTCGAGAGGACGGGCCTACGAGCAGTACTTC. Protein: CASSYSRGRAYEQYF.

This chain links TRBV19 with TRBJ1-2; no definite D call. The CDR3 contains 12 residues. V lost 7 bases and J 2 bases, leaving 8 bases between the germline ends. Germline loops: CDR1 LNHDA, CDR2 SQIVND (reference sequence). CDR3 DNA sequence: TGTGCCAGTACTAGGAGGAACTATGGCTACACCTTC. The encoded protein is CASTRRNYGYTF.

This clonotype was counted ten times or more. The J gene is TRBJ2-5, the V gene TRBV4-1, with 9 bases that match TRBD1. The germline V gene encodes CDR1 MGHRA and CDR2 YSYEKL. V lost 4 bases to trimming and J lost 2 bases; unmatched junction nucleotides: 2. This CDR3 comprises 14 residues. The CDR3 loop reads CASSRGQGQETQYF. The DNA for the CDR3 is TGCGCCAGCAGCCGGGGACAGGGACAAGAGACCCAGTACTTC.

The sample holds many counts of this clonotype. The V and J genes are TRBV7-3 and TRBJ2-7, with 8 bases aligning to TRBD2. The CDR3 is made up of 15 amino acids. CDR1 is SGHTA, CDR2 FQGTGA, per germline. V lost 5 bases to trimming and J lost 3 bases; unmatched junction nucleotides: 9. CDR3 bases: TGTGCCAGCAGCCTTACTAGCGGAGAAAACTACGAGCAGTACTTC. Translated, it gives CASSLTSGENYEQYF.

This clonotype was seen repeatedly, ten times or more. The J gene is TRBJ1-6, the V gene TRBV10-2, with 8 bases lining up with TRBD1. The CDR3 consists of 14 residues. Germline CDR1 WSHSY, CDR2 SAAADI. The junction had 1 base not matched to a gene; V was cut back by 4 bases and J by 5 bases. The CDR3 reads CASSVTGDNSPLHF. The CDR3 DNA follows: TGCGCCAGCAGTGTGACAGGGGATAATTCACCCCTCCACTTT.

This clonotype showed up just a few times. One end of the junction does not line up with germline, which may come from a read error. Here the CDR3 reads CASSQEATNTGELFF. The CDR3 DNA follows: TGCGCCAGCAGCCAAGAGGCGACTAACACCGGGGAGCTGTTTTTT. V usage is TRBV7-9 and J usage is TRBJ2-2; D uncertain. Per the germline V gene, CDR1 is SEHNR and CDR2 is FQNEAQ (reference sequence). The CDR3 contains 15 residues.

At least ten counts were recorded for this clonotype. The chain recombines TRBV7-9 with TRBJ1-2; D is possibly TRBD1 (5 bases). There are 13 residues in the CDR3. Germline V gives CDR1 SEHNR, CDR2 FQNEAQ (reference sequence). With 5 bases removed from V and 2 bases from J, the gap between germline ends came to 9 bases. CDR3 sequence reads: CASSLDKNYGYTF. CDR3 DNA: TGTGCCAGCAGCCTGGACAAGAACTATGGCTACACCTTC.

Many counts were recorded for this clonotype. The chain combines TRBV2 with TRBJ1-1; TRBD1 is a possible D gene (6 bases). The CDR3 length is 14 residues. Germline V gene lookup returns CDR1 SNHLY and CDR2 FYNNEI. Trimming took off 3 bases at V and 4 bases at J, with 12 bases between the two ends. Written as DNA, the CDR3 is TGTGCCAGCAGTGATTGGCAGGGGAGCACTGAAGCTTTCTTT. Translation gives CASSDWQGSTEAFF.

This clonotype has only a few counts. CDR3 region: CASGLREGNTEAFF. The DNA for the CDR3 is TGTGCTAGTGGTTTGAGGGAGGGCAACACTGAAGCTTTCTTT. This rearrangement joins TRBV12-5 to TRBJ1-1; no definite D call. CDR1 is LGHNT, CDR2 FRNRAP, per germline. V shed 2 bases and J shed 2 bases, with 9 bases lying between them. The CDR3 extends over 14 amino acids.

CDR3 in amino acids: CSASSGTGYEQYF. CDR3 DNA sequence: TGCAGCGCCAGCAGCGGGACAGGCTACGAGCAGTACTTC. V gene TRBV29-1 combines with J gene TRBJ2-7, with TRBD1 as a possible D gene (8 bases). The CDR3 is made up of 13 amino acids. In germline, CDR1 is SQVTM, CDR2 ANQGSEA. Trimming removed 7 bases at V and 3 bases at J, with 16 bases between.

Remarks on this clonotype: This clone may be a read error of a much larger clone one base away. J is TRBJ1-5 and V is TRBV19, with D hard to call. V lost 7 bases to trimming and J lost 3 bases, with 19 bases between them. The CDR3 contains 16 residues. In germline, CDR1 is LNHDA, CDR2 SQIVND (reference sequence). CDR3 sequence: CASKPQTGPNNQPQHF. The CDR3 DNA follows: TGTGCCAGTAAGCCTCAGACGGGTCCTAACAATCAGCCCCAGCATTTT.